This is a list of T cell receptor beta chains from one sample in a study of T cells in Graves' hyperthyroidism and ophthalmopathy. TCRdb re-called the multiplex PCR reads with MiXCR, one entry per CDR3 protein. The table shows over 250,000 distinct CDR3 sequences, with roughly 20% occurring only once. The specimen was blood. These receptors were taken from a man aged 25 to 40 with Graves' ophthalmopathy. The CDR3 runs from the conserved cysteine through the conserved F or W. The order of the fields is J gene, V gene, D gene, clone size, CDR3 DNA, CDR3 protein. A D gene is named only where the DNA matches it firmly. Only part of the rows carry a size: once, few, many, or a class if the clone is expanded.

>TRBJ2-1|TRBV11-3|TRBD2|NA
TGTGCCAGCAGCAGAGGACTAGCGGGAGTTGAGCAGTTCTTC
CASSRGLAGVEQFF
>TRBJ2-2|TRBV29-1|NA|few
TGCAGCGCTCGCGGGACAAAGAACACCGGGGAGCTGTTTTTT
CSARGTKNTGELFF
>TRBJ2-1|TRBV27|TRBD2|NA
TGTGCCAGCAGTTTCTCTCGGGAGGGTTACAATGAGCAGTTCTTC
CASSFSREGYNEQFF
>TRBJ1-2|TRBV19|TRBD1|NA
TGTGCCAGCCTCAGCCAACAGGGGGCTACAGCTAACTATGGCTACACCTTC
CASLSQQGATANYGYTF
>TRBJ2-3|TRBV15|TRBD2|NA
TGTGCCACCAGCAGAGATAGCGGAAGCGGGAGGGATACGCAGTATTTT
CATSRDSGSGRDTQYF
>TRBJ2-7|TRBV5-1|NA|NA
TGCGCCAGCAGCTTGAATTCAATGATTTACGAGCAGTACTTC
CASSLNSMIYEQYF
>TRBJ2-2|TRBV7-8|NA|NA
TGTGCCAGCAGCTTAGTTGCAGGTTTGAACACCGGGGAGCTGTTTTTT
CASSLVAGLNTGELFF
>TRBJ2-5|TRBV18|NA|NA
TGTGCCAGCTCCCCGTTGAATCGGGAGACCCAGTACTTC
CASSPLNRETQYF
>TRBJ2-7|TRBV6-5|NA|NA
TGTGCCAGCAGTTATCTCACAGGGATGGACTACGAGCAGTACTTC
CASSYLTGMDYEQYF
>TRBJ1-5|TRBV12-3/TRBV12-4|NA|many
TGTGCCAGCAGCCAAGGGGGAGGGAGTGGGAATCAGCCCCAGCATTTT
CASSQGGGSGNQPQHF
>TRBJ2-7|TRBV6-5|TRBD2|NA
TGTGCCAGCAGTTACTCGTCTAGCGGGAGGAAAATCTCCTACGAGCAGTACTTC
CASSYSSSGRKISYEQYF
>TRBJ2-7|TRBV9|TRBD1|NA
TGTGCCAGCAGCATTGGACAGGGGGGCTCCTACGAGCAGTACTTC
CASSIGQGGSYEQYF
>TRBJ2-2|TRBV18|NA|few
TGTGCCAGCTCACCGCAACAGGGAAGCACCGGGGAGCTGTTTTTT
CASSPQQGSTGELFF
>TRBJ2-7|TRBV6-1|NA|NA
TGTGCCAGCAGTGAAGGCTCCCCGGGGGCAGGAAAATCCTACGAGCAGTACTTC
CASSEGSPGAGKSYEQYF
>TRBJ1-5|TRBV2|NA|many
TGTGCCAGCAGTGGGGCAGTTTATCAGCCCCAGCATTTT
CASSGAVYQPQHF
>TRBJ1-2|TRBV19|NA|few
TGTGCCTGCCGGACTGCTGATGGCTACACCTTC
CACRTADGYTF
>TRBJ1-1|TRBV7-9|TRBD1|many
TGTGCCAGCAGCCCGAGACAGGGGGCAATGGACACTGAAGCTTTCTTT
CASSPRQGAMDTEAFF
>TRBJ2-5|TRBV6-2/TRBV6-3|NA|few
TGTGCCAGCAGTTACTTAGATCGGCAAGAGACCCAGTACTTC
CASSYLDRQETQYF